The entry below gives a single TCR beta chain sequence along with its context. The antigen is undetermined. The data are from a study of CD8 T cells in Susac syndrome. General study results and limits: The study's TCR sequencing and HLA analysis covered a relatively small number of individuals, and the study acknowledged this.

Reverse transcription of about 0.45 to 1 ug RNA used random hexamers. TCRdb re-analysed the immunoSEQ multiplex PCR reads in MiXCR, keeping a single row per CDR3 protein. Of almost 450,000 distinct CDR3 sequences listed, more than 70% were seen once; the top ten hold 0.09% to 0.15%. CDR1 and CDR2 (germline): SQVTM, ANQGSEA. The V and J ends lost 7 bases and 6 bases respectively, with 12 bases between them. CDR3 size: 12 residues. In blood CD8+ and CD4+ T cells, TCR beta underwent sequencing. Through negative isolation, CD4+ and CD8+ T cells were obtained, while TEMRA cells were enriched using FACS. The sequencing sample was made of CD8+ T cells from PBMCs. This TCR derives from a human donor with multiple sclerosis. This rearrangement joins TRBV29-1 to TRBJ2-2; D gene ambiguous. The CDR3 DNA reads TGCAGCGCGACGGACGCGGCCGGGGAGCTGTTTTTT. Amino acids: CSATDAAGELFF.